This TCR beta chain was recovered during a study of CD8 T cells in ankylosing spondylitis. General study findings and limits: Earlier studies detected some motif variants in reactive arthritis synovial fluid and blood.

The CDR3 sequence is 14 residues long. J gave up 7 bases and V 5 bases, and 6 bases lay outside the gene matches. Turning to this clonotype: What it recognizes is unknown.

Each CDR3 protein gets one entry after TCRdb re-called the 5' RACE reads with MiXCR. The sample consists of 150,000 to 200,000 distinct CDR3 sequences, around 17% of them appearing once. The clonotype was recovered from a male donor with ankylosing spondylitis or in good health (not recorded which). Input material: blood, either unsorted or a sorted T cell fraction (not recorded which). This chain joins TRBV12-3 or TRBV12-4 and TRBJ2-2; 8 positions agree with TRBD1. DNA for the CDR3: TGTGCCAGCAGTGCAGGGGGCGGCTTCGGGGAGCTGTTTTTT. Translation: CASSAGGGFGELFF.